This TCR beta chain was profiled in a study of blood T cell repertoires in COVID-19. The germline CDR1 and CDR2 sequences are SEHNR and FQNEAQ (reference sequence). CDR3 length: 15 residues. V dropped 5 bases and J dropped 0 bases, with 13 bases sitting between them. The table came from immunoSEQ multiplex PCR; TCRdb's copy has only in-frame clones and leaves some out. The data contain around 310,000 clones, around 87% of them singletons. Specimen: peripheral blood. This clonotype was sampled from a woman between 45 and 65 years old with active or convalescent COVID-19. The chain carries TRBV7-9 and TRBJ1-1, with a tentative D call TRBD1 (5 bases). CDR3 DNA: TGTGCCAGCAGCCACAGAGACAGAATGAACACTGAAGCTTTCTTT. Translation: CASSHRDRMNTEAFF. The full variable domain, its missing parts supplied by reference TRBV7-9 and TRBJ1-1, is DTGVSQNPRHKITKRGQNVTFRCDPISEHNRLYWYRQTLGQGPEFLTYFQNEAQLEKSRLLSDRFSAERPKGSFSTLEIQRTEQGDSAMYLCASSHRDRMNTEAFFGQGTRLTVV.